This TCR beta chain appears in the sequencing data of a study of blood T cell repertoires in COVID-19. At the level of the study: Whether acute or convalescent, the COVID-19 samples came from the United States, Italy and Spain. Sources were T cells, B-cell-depleted T cells, or PBMCs; the material itself was cDNA or gDNA.

Original analysis: Counts of nucleated cells, estimated from reference gene primer amplification, were obtained. Libraries were prepared by immunoSEQ multiplex PCR; TCRdb keeps only in-frame clonotypes and omits some of them. V, J and clone size reflect that table, while D and trimming were determined from the DNA. The sample has tens of thousands of clones, around 79% seen once. Germline CDR1 SGHAT, CDR2 FQNNGV. The CDR3 has 16 residues. Trimming stripped 2 bases from V and 3 bases from J, with 16 bases between. The sample consisted of peripheral blood. The sequence was collected from a man older than 75 with acute or convalescent COVID-19. This chain links TRBV11-2 with TRBJ1-1; possible D gene TRBD1, 6 bases. The CDR3 region has the DNA TGTGCCAGCAGCTTAAAAATCCCACAGGGTCACACTGAAGCTTTCTTT. Protein: CASSLKIPQGHTEAFF. Drawing the rest from reference TRBV11-2 and TRBJ1-1, the complete variable domain is EAGVAQSPRYKIIEKRQSVAFWCNPISGHATLYWYQQILGQGPKLLIQFQNNGVVDDSQLPKDRFSAERLKGVDSTLKIQPAKLEDSAVYLCASSLKIPQGHTEAFFGQGTRLTVV.